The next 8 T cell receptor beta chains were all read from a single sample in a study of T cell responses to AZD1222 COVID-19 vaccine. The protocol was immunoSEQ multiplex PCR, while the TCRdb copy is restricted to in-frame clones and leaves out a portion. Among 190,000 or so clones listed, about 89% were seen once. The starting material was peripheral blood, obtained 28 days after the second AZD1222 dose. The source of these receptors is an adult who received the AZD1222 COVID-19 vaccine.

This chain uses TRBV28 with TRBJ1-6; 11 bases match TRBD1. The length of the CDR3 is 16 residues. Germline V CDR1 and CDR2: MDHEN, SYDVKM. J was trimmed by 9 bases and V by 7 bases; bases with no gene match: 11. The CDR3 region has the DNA TGTGCCAGCATTGGACAGGGGGCGCGGGGGGCTTCACCCCTCCACTTT. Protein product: CASIGQGARGASPLHF. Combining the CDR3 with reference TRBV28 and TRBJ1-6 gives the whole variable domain DVKVTQSSRYLVKRTGEKVFLECVQDMDHENMFWYRQDPGLGLRLIYFSYDVKMKEKGDIPEGYSVSREKKERFSLILESASTNQTSMYLCASIGQGARGASPLHFGNGTRLTVT.

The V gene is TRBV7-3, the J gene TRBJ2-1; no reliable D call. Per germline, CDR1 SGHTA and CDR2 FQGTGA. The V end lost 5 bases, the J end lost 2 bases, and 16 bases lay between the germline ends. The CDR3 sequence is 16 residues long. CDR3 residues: CASSEMGLLPYNEQFF. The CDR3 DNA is TGTGCCAGCAGCGAGATGGGCCTCCTTCCCTACAATGAGCAGTTCTTC.

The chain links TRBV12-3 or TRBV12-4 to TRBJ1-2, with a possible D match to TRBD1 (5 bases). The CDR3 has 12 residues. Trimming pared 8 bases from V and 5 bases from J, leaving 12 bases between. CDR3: CASRGEGYGYTF. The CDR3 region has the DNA TGTGCCAGCCGAGGCGAGGGGTATGGCTACACCTTC.

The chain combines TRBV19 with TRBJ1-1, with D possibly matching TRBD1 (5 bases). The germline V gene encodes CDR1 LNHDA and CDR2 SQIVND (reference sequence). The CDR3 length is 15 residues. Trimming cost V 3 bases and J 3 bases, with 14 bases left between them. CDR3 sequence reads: CASSIRRDPDTEAFF. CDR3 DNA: TGTGCCAGTAGTATTCGCCGGGACCCTGACACTGAAGCTTTCTTT.

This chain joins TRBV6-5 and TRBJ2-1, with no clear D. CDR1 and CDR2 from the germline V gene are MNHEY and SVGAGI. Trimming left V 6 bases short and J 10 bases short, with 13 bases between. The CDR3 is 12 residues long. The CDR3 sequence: CASSQQTEEQFF. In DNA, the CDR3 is TGTGCCAGCAGCCAACAAACAGAAGAGCAGTTCTTC.

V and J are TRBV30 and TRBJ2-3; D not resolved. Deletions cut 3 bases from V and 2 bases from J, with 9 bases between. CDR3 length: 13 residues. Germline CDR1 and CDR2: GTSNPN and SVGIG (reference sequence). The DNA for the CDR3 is TGTGCCTGGAGGGCGGCGTTCACAGATACGCAGTATTTT. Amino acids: CAWRAAFTDTQYF. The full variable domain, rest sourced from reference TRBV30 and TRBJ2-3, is SQTIHQWPATLVQPVGSPLSLECTVEGTSNPNLYWYRQAAGRGLQLLFYSVGIGQISSEVPQNLSASRPQDRQFILSSKKLLLSDSGFYLCAWRAAFTDTQYFGPGTRLTVL.

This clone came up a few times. The CDR3 sequence is CASSETGNYGYTF. CDR3 coding DNA: TGTGCCAGCAGCGAAACAGGGAACTATGGCTACACCTTC. This chain links TRBV6-4 with TRBJ1-2; weak D call: TRBD1 (6 bases). Germline V gives CDR1 MRHNA, CDR2 SNTAGT. The CDR3 has 13 residues. V gave up 6 bases and J gave up 2 bases, with 10 bases separating them.

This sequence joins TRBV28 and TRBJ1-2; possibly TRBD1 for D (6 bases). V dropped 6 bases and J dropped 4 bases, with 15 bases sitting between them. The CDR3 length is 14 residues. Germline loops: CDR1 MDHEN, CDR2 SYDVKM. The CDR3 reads CASRPRGGPYGYTF. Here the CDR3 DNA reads TGTGCCAGCAGGCCCCGCGGGGGCCCCTATGGCTACACCTTC.